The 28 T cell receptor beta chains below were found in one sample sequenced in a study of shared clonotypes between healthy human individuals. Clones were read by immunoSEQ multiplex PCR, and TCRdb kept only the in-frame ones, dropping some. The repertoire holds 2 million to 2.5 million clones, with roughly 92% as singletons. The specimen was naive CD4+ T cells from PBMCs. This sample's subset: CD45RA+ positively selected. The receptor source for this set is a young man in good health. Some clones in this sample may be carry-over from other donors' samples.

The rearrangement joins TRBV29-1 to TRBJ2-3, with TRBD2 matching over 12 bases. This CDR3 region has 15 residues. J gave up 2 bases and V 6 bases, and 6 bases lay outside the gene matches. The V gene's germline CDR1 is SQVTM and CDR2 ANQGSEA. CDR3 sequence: CSVKGLAGNTDTQYF. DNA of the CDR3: TGCAGCGTCAAAGGACTAGCGGGAAACACAGATACGCAGTATTTT.

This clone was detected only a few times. DNA for the CDR3: TGTGCCAGTACCACGACAGCAAGCGACTATGGCTACACCTTC. As protein: CASTTTASDYGYTF. The genes are TRBV19 and TRBJ1-2, with TRBD1 as a possible D gene (5 bases). This CDR3 region has 14 residues. Trimming pared 7 bases from V and 3 bases from J, leaving 15 bases between. Germline V lookup: CDR1 LNHDA, CDR2 SQIVND (reference sequence).

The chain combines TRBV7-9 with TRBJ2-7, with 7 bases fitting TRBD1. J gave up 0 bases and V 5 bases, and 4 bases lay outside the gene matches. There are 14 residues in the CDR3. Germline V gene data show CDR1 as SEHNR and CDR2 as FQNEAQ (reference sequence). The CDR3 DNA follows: TGTGCCAGCAGCCCGACAGGGAGCTCCTACGAGCAGTACTTC. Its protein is CASSPTGSSYEQYF. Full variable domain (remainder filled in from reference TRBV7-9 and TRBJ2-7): DTGVSQNPRHKITKRGQNVTFRCDPISEHNRLYWYRQTLGQGPEFLTYFQNEAQLEKSRLLSDRFSAERPKGSFSTLEIQRTEQGDSAMYLCASSPTGSSYEQYFGPGTRLTVT.

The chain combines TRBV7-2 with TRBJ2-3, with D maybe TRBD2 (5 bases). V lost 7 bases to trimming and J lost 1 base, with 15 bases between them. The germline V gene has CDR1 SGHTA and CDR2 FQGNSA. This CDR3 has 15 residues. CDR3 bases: TGTGCCAGCACCCGCAGCGGAAGAGGCACAGATACGCAGTATTTT. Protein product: CASTRSGRGTDTQYF.

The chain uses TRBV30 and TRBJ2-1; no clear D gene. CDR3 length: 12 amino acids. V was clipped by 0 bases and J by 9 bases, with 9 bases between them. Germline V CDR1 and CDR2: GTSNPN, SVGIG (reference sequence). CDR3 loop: CAWSVHLSEQFF. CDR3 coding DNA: TGTGCCTGGAGTGTACATTTGAGTGAGCAGTTCTTC.

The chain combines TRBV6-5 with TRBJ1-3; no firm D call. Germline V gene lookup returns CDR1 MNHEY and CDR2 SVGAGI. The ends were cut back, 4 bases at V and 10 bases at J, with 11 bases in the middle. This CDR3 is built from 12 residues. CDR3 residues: CASSSNVGTIYF. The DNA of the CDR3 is TGTGCCAGCAGTTCAAACGTGGGGACCATATATTTT.

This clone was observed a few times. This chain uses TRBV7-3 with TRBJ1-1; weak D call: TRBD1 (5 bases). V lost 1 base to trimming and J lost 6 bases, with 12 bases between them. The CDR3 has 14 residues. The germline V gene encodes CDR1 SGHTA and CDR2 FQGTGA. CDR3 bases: TGTGCCAGCAGCTTAAGGGGGACGTCAGCTGAAGCTTTCTTT. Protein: CASSLRGTSAEAFF.

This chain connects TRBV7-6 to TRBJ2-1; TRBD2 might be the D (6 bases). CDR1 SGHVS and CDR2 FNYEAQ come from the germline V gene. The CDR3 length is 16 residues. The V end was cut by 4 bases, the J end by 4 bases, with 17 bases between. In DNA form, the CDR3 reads TGTGCCAGCAGCTCAACTAGCCACGGGAGTTACAATGAGCAGTTCTTC. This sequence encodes CASSSTSHGSYNEQFF.

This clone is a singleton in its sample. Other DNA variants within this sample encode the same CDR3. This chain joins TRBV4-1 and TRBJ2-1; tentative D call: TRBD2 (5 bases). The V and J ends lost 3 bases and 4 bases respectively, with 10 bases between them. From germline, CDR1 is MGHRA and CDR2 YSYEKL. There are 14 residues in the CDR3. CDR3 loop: CASSQPTGYNEQFF. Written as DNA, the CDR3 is TGCGCCAGCAGCCAGCCCACGGGATACAATGAGCAGTTCTTC.

CDR3: CASTRGPLYNEQFF. The CDR3 coding sequence is TGTGCCAGCACCCGGGGGCCCCTCTACAATGAGCAGTTCTTC. This chain joins TRBV6-1 and TRBJ2-1; D is perhaps TRBD1 or TRBD2 (6 bases each). CDR1 is MNHNS and CDR2 is SASEGT in the germline V gene. Trimming took off 7 bases at V and 3 bases at J, with 13 bases between the two ends. There are 14 residues in the CDR3.

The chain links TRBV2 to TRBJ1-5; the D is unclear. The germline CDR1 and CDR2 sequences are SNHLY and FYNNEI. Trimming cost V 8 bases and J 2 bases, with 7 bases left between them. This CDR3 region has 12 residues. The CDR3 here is CASGWGNQPQHF. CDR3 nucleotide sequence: TGTGCCAGCGGTTGGGGCAATCAGCCCCAGCATTTT.

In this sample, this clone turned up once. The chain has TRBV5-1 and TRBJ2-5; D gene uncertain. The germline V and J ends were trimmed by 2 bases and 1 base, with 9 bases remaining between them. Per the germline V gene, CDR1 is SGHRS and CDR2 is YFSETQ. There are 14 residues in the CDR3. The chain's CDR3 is CASSFAVLQETQYF. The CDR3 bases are TGCGCCAGCAGCTTTGCGGTCCTCCAAGAGACCCAGTACTTC.

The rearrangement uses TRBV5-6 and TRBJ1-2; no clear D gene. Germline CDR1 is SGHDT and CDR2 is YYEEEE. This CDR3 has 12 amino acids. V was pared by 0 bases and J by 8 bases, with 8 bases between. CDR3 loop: CASSLAAGGYTF. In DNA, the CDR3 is TGTGCCAGCAGCTTGGCAGCCGGGGGCTACACCTTC.

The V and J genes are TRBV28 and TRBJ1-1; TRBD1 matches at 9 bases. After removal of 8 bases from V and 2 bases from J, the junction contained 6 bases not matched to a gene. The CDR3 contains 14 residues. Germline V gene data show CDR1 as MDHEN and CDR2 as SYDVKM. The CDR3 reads CASAPGQGNTEAFF. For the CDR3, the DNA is TGTGCCAGCGCCCCGGGACAGGGAAACACTGAAGCTTTCTTT.

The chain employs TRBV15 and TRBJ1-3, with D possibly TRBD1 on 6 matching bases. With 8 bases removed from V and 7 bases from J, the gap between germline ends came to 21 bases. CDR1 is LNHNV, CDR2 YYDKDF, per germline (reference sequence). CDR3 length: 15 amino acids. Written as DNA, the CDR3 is TGTGCCACCTCGGGGGCAGGTGACCTCCGGAACACCATATATTTT. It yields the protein CATSGAGDLRNTIYF.

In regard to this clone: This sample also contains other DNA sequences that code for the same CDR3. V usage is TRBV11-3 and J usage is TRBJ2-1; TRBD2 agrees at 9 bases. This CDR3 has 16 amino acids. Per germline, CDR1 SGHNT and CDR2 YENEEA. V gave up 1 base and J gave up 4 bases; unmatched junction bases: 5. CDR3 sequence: CASSLGLSGGYNEQFF. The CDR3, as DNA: TGTGCCAGCAGCTTAGGGCTTAGCGGGGGATACAATGAGCAGTTCTTC.

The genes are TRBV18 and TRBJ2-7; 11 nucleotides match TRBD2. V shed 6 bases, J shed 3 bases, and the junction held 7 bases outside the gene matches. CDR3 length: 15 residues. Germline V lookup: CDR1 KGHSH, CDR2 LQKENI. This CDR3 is CASSYNSGRDYEQYF. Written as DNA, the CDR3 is TGTGCCAGCTCCTACAATAGCGGGAGGGACTACGAGCAGTACTTC.

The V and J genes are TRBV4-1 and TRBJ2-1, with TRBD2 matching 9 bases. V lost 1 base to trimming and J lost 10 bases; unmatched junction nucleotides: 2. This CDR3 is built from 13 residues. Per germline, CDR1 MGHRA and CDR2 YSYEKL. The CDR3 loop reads CASSQVAGEEQFF. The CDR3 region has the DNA TGCGCCAGCAGCCAAGTAGCGGGGGAGGAGCAGTTCTTC.

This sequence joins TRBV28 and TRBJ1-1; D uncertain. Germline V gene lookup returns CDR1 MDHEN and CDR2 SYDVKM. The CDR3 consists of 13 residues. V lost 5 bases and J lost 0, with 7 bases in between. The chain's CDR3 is CASSASMNTEAFF. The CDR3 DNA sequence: TGTGCCAGCAGTGCCTCGATGAACACTGAAGCTTTCTTT.

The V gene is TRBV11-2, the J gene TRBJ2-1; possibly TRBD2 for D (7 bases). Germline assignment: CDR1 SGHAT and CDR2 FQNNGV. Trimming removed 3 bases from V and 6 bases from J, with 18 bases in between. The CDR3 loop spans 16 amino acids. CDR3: CASSLRTEPGGNEQFF. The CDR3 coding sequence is TGTGCCAGCAGCTTGAGGACAGAGCCGGGGGGCAATGAGCAGTTCTTC.

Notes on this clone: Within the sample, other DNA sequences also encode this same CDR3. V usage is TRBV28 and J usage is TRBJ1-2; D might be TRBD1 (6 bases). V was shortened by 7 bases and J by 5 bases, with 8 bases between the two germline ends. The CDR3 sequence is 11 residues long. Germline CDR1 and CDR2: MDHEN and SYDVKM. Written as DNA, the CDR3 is TGTGCCAGCACGCAGGGGTATGGCTACACCTTC. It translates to CASTQGYGYTF.

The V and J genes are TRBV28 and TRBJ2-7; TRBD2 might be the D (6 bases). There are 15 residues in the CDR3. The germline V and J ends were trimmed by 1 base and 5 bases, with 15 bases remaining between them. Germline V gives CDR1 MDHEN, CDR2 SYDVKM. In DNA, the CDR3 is TGTGCCAGCAGTTTATCTTCGGGAGAGGTTAACGAGCAGTACTTC. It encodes CASSLSSGEVNEQYF.

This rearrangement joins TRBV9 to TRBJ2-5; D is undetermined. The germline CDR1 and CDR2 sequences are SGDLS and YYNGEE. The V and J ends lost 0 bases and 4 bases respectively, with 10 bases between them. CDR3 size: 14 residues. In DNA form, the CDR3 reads TGTGCCAGCAGCGTAGAGCAGATCGGAGAGACCCAGTACTTC. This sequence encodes CASSVEQIGETQYF.

The CDR3 spells CASSLGGPSNYGYTF. DNA for the CDR3: TGTGCCAGCAGCTTAGGAGGGCCGTCTAACTATGGCTACACCTTC. This chain uses TRBV7-3 with TRBJ1-2; D uncertain. The V and J ends lost 2 bases and 0 bases respectively, with 10 bases between them. CDR3 length equals 15 residues. Germline CDR1 is SGHTA and CDR2 is FQGTGA.

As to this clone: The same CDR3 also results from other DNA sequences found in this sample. CDR3 coding DNA: TGTGCCAGCAGCCAGGAAGGGAACACTGAAGCTTTCTTT. Its protein is CASSQEGNTEAFF. This chain joins TRBV7-9 and TRBJ1-1; D is unclear. V lost 5 bases and J lost 1, with 8 bases in between. The CDR3 loop spans 13 amino acids. Germline assignment: CDR1 SEHNR and CDR2 FQNEAQ (reference sequence).

In nucleotides, the CDR3 is TGTGCTAGTGGTTCAGAGTTGGGGGTAGGGAACACTGAAGCTTTCTTT. Translating gives CASGSELGVGNTEAFF. This sequence joins TRBV12-5 and TRBJ1-1; possibly TRBD1 for D (5 bases). Trimming pared 4 bases from V and 1 base from J, leaving 16 bases between. Germline V CDR1 and CDR2: LGHNT, FRNRAP. This CDR3 is built from 16 residues.

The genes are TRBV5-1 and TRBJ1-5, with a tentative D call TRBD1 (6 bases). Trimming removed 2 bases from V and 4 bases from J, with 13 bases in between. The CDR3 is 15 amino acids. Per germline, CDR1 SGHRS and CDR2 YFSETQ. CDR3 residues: CASSFDGGANQPQHF. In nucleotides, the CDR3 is TGCGCCAGCAGCTTCGACGGGGGCGCGAATCAGCCCCAGCATTTT.

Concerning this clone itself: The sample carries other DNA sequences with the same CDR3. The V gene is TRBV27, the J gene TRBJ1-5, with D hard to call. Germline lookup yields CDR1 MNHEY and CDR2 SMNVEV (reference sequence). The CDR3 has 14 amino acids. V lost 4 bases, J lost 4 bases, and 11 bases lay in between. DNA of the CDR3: TGTGCCAGCAGTTCGCCGGGGTTAAATCAGCCCCAGCATTTT. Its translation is CASSSPGLNQPQHF.